The rows below give T cell receptor beta chains drawn from one sample of a study of T cells after yellow fever vaccination. TCRdb itself ran the 5' RACE reads through MiXCR, one entry per CDR3 protein. The sample has more than 95,000 distinct CDR3 sequences, 13% to 15% seen once. Specimen: CD8+ T cells sorted from PBMCs, collected 5 days after the yellow fever booster vaccination. All receptors derive from a man between 18 and 35 years old who received the YFV17D yellow fever vaccine. The CDR3 runs from the conserved cysteine through the conserved F or W. Each record gives: V gene, J gene, D gene, clone size, CDR3 DNA, CDR3 protein. The D gene is left open where the match is weak. Clone sizes are given selectively: once, few, many, or a class where the clone is expanded.

V: TRBV5-5; J: TRBJ2-7; D: .; size: .; DNA: TGTGCCAGCACGCCCGGGAACACTTACGAGCAGTACTTC; CDR3: CASTPGNTYEQYF
V: TRBV6-1; J: TRBJ1-2; D: .; size: few; DNA: TGTGCCAGCAGCCGCAACCCCGACAGGATATTTGCGTATGGCTACACCTTC; CDR3: CASSRNPDRIFAYGYTF
V: TRBV29-1; J: TRBJ2-5; D: TRBD2; size: .; DNA: TGCAGCGTCGAGACTAGCTTTGAGACCCAGTACTTC; CDR3: CSVETSFETQYF
V: TRBV27; J: TRBJ2-2; D: .; size: .; DNA: TGTGCCAGCAGGACGCGCGGAAACACCGGGGAGCTGTTTTTT; CDR3: CASRTRGNTGELFF
V: TRBV4-2; J: TRBJ1-1; D: TRBD1; size: few; DNA: TGTGCCAGCAGCCAAACCCTCTTGGGACAGAGGAACACTGAAGCTTTCTTT; CDR3: CASSQTLLGQRNTEAFF
V: TRBV12-3/TRBV12-4; J: TRBJ2-1; D: .; size: .; DNA: TGTGCCAGCAGACCCGTTGGACAGTCCCCTTCCTACAATGAGCAGTTCTTC; CDR3: CASRPVGQSPSYNEQFF
V: TRBV5-4; J: TRBJ2-5; D: .; size: .; DNA: TGTGCCAGCAGCTTTTCCGGCTGGGCAGGGGAGACCCAGTACTTC; CDR3: CASSFSGWAGETQYF
V: TRBV12-3/TRBV12-4; J: TRBJ1-6; D: TRBD1; size: few; DNA: TGTGCCAGCAGCCCCCGGGGACAGGGTAACTCACCCCTCCACTTT; CDR3: CASSPRGQGNSPLHF
V: TRBV29-1; J: TRBJ2-3; D: TRBD2; size: many; DNA: TGCAGCGTGGCCGGGACTAGCGGCACAGATACGCAGTATTTT; CDR3: CSVAGTSGTDTQYF
V: TRBV5-5; J: TRBJ1-5; D: TRBD1; size: .; DNA: TGTGCCAGCAGCGCCCTACCGACAGGGCCCAATCAGCCCCAGCATTTT; CDR3: CASSALPTGPNQPQHF
V: TRBV5-5; J: TRBJ2-3; D: .; size: few; DNA: TGTGCCAGCAGCTTGGTGGACCAGACCCCTGATACGCAGTATTTT; CDR3: CASSLVDQTPDTQYF
V: TRBV6-5; J: TRBJ1-5; D: .; size: many; DNA: TGTGCCAGCAGTTACTCGTTCCCCCCTGGGGGCAATCAGCCCCAGCATTTT; CDR3: CASSYSFPPGGNQPQHF
V: TRBV29-1; J: TRBJ2-5; D: .; size: .; DNA: TGCAGCGAGAGGAGCTACCGGGCCCCCGAAGAGACCCAGTACTTC; CDR3: CSERSYRAPEETQYF
V: TRBV2; J: TRBJ2-3; D: .; size: many; DNA: TGTGCCAGCAGTGAAGCCCCAGATACGCAGTATTTT; CDR3: CASSEAPDTQYF
V: TRBV7-6; J: TRBJ2-5; D: .; size: few; DNA: TGTGCCAGCAGCTCCGCCCTTTTAATGCGAGAGACCCAGTACTTC; CDR3: CASSSALLMRETQYF
V: TRBV11-1; J: TRBJ2-2; D: TRBD2; size: .; DNA: TGTGCCAGCAGCCGGGGGACTAGCGGGAACACCGGGGAGCTGTTTTTT; CDR3: CASSRGTSGNTGELFF
V: TRBV7-9; J: TRBJ1-4; D: .; size: .; DNA: TGTGCCAGCAGCTTGATTAAGGGACCCAATGAAAAACTGTTTTTT; CDR3: CASSLIKGPNEKLFF
V: TRBV4-1; J: TRBJ2-2; D: .; size: .; DNA: TGCGCCAGCAGCGGCCTGCGGCCGGGGACCGGGGAGCTGTTTTTT; CDR3: CASSGLRPGTGELFF
V: TRBV19; J: TRBJ1-1; D: .; size: .; DNA: TGTGCCAGTAGTATGGTGGCAACAACTGAAGCTTTCTTT; CDR3: CASSMVATTEAFF
V: TRBV19; J: TRBJ1-2; D: TRBD1; size: .; DNA: TGTGCCAGTAGTAAAGGGGACAGGGCAAACTATGGCTACACCTTC; CDR3: CASSKGDRANYGYTF
V: TRBV7-2; J: TRBJ2-1; D: TRBD2; size: few; DNA: TGTGCCAGCAGCTTAGGGAGGACTAGCGATGAGCAGTTCTTC; CDR3: CASSLGRTSDEQFF
V: TRBV6-5; J: TRBJ1-2; D: .; size: .; DNA: TGTGCCAGCAGTTACGAAGGGAATGGCTACACCTTC; CDR3: CASSYEGNGYTF
V: TRBV6-1; J: TRBJ1-5; D: .; size: .; DNA: TGTGCCAGCAGTGGGATCTGGACCGGGCTGAATCAGCCCCAGCATTTT; CDR3: CASSGIWTGLNQPQHF
V: TRBV11-2; J: TRBJ2-7; D: TRBD1; size: .; DNA: TGTGCCAGCAGCTTCGGGACAGAGTACTACGAGCAGTACTTC; CDR3: CASSFGTEYYEQYF
V: TRBV6-4; J: TRBJ2-3; D: TRBD2; size: .; DNA: TGTGCCAGCAGTGAGCTAGCGGGGGAGATAGATACGCAGTATTTT; CDR3: CASSELAGEIDTQYF
V: TRBV23-1; J: TRBJ1-5; D: .; size: few; DNA: TGCGCCAGCAGGGCCCATAGCAATCAGCCCCAGCATTTT; CDR3: CASRAHSNQPQHF